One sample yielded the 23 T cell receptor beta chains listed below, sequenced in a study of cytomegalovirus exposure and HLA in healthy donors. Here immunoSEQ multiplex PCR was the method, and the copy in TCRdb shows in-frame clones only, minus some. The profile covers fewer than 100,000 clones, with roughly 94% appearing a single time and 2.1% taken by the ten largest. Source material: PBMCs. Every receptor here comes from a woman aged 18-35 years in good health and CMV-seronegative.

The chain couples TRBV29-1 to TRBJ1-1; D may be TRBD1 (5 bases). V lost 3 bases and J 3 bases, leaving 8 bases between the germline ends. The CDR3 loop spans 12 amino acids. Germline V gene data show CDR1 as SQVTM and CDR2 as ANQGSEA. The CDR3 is CSVDGRDTEAFF. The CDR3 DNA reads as TGCAGCGTTGACGGCAGGGACACTGAAGCTTTCTTT. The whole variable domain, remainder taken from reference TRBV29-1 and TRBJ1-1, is SAVISQKPSRDICQRGTSLTIQCQVDSQVTMMFWYRQQPGQSLTLIATANQGSEATYESGFVIDKFPISRPNLTFSTLTVSNMSPEDSSIYLCSVDGRDTEAFFGQGTRLTVV.

This CDR3 is CASSEASGSSYEQYF. As DNA, the CDR3 is TGTGCCAGCAGTGAAGCTAGCGGGAGCTCCTACGAGCAGTACTTC. The J gene is TRBJ2-7, the V gene TRBV6-1; 9 bases align to TRBD2. The CDR3 loop spans 15 amino acids. The V segment lost 0 bases and the J segment 0 bases; nucleotides outside the gene matches: 0. CDR1 and CDR2 (germline): MNHNS, SASEGT.

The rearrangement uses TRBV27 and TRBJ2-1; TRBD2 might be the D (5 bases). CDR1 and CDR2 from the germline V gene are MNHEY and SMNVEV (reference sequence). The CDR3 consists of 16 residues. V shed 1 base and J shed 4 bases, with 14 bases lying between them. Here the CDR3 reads CASSLWSSRDYNEQFF. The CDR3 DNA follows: TGTGCCAGCAGTTTATGGTCTAGCCGCGATTACAATGAGCAGTTCTTC.

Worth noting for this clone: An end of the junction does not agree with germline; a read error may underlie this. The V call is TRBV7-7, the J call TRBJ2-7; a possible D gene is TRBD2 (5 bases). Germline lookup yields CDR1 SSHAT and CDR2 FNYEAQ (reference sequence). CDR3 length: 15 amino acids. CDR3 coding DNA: TGTGCTAGCAGCCCTGGAGGCGGCGGCTCCTACGAGCAGTACTTC. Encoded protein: CASSPGGGGSYEQYF.

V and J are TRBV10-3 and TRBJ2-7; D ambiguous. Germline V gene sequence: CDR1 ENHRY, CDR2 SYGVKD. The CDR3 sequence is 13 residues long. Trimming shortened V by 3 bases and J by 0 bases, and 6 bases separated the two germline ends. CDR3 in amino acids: CAISDPVSYEQYF. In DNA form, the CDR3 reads TGTGCCATCAGTGATCCAGTCTCCTACGAGCAGTACTTC.

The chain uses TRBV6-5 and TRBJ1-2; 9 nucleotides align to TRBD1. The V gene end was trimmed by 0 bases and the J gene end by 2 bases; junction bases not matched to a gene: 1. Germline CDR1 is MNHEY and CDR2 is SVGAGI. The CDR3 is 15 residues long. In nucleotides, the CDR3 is TGTGCCAGCAGTTACTCGGGACAGGGCAACTATGGCTACACCTTC. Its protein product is CASSYSGQGNYGYTF.

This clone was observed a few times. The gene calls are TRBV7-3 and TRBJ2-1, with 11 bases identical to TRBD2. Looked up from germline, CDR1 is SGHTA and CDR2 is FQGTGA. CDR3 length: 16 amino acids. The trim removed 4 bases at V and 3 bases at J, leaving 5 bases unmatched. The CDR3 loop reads CASSSIGTSGYNEQFF. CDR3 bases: TGTGCCAGCAGCTCCATTGGGACTAGCGGCTACAATGAGCAGTTCTTC.

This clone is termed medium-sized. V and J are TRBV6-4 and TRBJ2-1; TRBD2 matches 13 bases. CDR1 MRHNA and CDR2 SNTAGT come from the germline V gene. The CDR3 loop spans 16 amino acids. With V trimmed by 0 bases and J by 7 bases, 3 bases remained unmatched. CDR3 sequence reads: CASSDSGLAGSNEQFF. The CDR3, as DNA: TGTGCCAGCAGTGACTCGGGACTAGCGGGGAGTAATGAGCAGTTCTTC.

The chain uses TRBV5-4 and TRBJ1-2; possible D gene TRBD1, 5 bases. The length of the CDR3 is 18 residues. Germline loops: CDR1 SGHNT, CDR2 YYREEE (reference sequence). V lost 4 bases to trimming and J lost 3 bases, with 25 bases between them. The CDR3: CASSRPRGNPDAYYGYTF. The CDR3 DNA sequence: TGTGCCAGCAGCCGACCAAGGGGCAACCCGGACGCTTACTATGGCTACACCTTC.

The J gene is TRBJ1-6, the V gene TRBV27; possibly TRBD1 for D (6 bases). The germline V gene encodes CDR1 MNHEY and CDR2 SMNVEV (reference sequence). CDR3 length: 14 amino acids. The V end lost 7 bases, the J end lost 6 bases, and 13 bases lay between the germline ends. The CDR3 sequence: CASTLQGANSPLHF. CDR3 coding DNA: TGTGCCAGCACCCTACAGGGAGCTAATTCACCCCTCCACTTT.

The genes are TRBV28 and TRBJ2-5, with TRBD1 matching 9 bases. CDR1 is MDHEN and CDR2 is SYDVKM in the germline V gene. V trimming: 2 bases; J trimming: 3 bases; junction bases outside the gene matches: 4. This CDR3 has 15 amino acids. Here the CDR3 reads CASSLMGTGKETQYF. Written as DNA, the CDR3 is TGTGCCAGCAGTTTAATGGGGACAGGGAAAGAGACCCAGTACTTC.

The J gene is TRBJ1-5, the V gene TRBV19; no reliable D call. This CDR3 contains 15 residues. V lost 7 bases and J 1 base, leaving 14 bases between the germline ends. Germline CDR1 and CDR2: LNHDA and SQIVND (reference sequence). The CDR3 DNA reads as TGTGCCAGTAATATGGGAGGGAACAGCAATCAGCCCCAGCATTTT. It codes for CASNMGGNSNQPQHF.

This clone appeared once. This chain's CDR3 is CASSRLAGGQADTQYF. CDR3 DNA: TGCGCCAGCAGCCGGCTAGCGGGGGGGCAGGCAGATACGCAGTATTTT. The V gene is TRBV4-1, the J gene TRBJ2-3; 12 bases are shared with TRBD2. After removal of 4 bases from V and 4 bases from J, the junction contained 6 bases not matched to a gene. This CDR3 is 16 amino acids long. Germline loops: CDR1 MGHRA, CDR2 YSYEKL.

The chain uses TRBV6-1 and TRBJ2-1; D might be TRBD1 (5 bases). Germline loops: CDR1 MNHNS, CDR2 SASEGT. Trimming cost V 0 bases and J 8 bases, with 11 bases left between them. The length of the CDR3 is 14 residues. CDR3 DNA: TGTGCCAGCAGTGAAGCGCCAGGGTCCCATGAGCAGTTCTTC. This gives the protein CASSEAPGSHEQFF.

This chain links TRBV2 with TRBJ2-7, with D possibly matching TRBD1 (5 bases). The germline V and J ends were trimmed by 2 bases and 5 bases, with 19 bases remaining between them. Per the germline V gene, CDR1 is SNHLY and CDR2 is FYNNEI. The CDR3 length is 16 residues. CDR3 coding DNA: TGTGCCAGCAGTGAACACGCGGCGCAGGGCTGGGACGAGCAGTACTTC. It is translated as CASSEHAAQGWDEQYF.

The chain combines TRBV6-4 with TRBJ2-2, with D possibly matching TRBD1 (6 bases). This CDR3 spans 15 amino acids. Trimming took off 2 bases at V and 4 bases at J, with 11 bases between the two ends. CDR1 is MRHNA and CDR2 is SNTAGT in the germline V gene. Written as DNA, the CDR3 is TGTGCCAGCAGTGACACCCCGGACAGCACCGGGGAGCTGTTTTTT. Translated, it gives CASSDTPDSTGELFF.

The CDR3 spells CASSTRQGGTDTQYF. As DNA, the CDR3 is TGTGCCAGCAGCACGAGACAGGGGGGAACAGATACGCAGTATTTT. The gene calls are TRBV13 and TRBJ2-3; TRBD1 matches at 9 bases. Germline CDR1 and CDR2: PRHDT and FYEKMQ (reference sequence). The CDR3 sequence is 15 residues long. With V trimmed by 5 bases and J by 3 bases, 6 bases remained unmatched.

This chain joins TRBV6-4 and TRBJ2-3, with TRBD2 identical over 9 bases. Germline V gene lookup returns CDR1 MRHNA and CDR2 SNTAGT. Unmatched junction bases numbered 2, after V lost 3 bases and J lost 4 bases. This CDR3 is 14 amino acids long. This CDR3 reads CASSEGGGADTQYF. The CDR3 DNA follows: TGTGCCAGCAGTGAAGGCGGGGGGGCAGATACGCAGTATTTT.

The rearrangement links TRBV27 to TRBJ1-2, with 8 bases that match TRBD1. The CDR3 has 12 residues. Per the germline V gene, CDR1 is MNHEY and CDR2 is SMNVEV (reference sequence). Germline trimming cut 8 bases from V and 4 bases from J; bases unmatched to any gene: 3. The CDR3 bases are TGTGCCAGCTCCGGACAGGGCTATGGCTACACCTTC. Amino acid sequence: CASSGQGYGYTF.

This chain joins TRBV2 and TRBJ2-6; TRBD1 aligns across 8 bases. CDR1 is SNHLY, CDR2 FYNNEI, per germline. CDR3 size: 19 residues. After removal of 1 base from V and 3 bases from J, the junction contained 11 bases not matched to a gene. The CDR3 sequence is CASSEGVGQAMFGANVLTF. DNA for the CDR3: TGTGCCAGCAGTGAAGGAGTGGGACAGGCTATGTTTGGGGCCAACGTCCTGACTTTC. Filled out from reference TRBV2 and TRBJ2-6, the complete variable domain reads EPEVTQTPSHQVTQMGQEVILRCVPISNHLYFYWYRQILGQKVEFLVSFYNNEISEKSEIFDDQFSVERPDGSNFTLKIRSTKLEDSAMYFCASSEGVGQAMFGANVLTFGAGSRLTVL.

CDR3 region: CASSLFGQNTEAFF. The CDR3, as DNA: TGCGCCAGCAGCTTGTTCGGACAGAACACTGAAGCTTTCTTT. The chain has TRBV5-1 and TRBJ1-1; D perhaps matches TRBD1 (5 bases). With 1 base removed from V and 1 base from J, the gap between germline ends came to 8 bases. This CDR3 has 14 amino acids. Germline assignment: CDR1 SGHRS and CDR2 YFSETQ.

DNA of the CDR3: TGTGCCAGCAGCTCCGGGAGGGCTAGCGAGGGCAATGAGCAGTTCTTC. Translating gives CASSSGRASEGNEQFF. V usage is TRBV11-2 and J usage is TRBJ2-1; 8 bases line up with TRBD2. Trimming cost V 4 bases and J 6 bases; bases outside gene matches: 11. Germline V CDR1 and CDR2: SGHAT, FQNNGV. This CDR3 spans 16 amino acids.

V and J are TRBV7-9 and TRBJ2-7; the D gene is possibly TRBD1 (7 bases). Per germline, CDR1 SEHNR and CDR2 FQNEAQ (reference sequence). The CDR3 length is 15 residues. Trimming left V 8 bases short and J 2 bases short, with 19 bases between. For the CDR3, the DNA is TGTGCCAGCGGGGGCGGGACAGTACTAGCCTACGAGCAGTACTTC. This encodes CASGGGTVLAYEQYF.